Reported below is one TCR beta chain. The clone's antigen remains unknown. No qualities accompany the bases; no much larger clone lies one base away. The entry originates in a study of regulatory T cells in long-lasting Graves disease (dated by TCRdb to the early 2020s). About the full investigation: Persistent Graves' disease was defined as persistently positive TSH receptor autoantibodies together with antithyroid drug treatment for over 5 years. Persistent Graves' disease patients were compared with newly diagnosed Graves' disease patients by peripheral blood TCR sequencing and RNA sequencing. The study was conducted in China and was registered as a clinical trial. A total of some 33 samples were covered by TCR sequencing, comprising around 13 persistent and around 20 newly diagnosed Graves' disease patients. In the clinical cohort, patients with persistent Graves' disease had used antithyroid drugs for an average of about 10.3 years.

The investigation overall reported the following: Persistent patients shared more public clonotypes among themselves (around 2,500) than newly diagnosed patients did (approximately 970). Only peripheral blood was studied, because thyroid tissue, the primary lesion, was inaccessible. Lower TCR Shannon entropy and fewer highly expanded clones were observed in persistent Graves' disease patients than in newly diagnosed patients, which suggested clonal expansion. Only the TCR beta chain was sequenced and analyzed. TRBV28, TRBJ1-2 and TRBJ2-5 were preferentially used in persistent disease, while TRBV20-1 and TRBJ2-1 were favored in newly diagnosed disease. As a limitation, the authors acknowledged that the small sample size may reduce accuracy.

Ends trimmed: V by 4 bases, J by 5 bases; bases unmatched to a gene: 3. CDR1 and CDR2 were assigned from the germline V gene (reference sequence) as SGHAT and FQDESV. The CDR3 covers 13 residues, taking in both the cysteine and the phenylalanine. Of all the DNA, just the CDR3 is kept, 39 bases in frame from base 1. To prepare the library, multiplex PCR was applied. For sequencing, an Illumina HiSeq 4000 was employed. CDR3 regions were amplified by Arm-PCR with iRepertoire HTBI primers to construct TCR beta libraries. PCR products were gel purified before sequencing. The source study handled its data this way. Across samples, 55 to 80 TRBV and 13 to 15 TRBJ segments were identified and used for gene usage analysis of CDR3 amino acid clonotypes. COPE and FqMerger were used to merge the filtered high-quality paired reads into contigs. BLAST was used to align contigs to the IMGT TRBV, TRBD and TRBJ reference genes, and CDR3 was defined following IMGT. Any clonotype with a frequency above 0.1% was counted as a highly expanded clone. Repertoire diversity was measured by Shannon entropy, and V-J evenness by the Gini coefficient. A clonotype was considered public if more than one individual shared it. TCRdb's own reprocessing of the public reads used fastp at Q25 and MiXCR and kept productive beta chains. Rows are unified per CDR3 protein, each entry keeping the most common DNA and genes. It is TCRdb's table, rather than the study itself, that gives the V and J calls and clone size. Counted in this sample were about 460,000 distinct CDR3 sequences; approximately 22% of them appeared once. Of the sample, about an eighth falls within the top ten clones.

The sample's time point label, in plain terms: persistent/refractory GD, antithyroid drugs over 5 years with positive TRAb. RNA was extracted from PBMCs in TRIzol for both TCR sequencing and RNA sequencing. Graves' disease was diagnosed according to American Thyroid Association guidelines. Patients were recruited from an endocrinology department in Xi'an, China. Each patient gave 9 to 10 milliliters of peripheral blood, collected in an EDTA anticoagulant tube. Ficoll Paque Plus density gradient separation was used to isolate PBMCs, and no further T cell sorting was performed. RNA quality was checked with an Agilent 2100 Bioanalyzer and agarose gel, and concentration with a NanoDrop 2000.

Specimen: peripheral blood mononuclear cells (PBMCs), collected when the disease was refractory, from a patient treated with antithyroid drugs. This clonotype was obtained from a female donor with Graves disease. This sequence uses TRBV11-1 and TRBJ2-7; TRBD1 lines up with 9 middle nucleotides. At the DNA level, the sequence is TGTGCCAGCAGCTCCTGGGACAGGGACGAGCAGTACTTC. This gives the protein CASSSWDRDEQYF.